Reported below is one T cell receptor beta chain. Its antigen is unknown. PCR amplification relied on 60 Vbeta primers (plus 13 Jbeta primers). The protocol was immunoSEQ multiplex PCR, while the TCRdb copy is restricted to in-frame clones and leaves out a portion. The sample yields roughly 62,000 clones, about 72% seen once. There are 15 residues in the CDR3. Looked up from germline, CDR1 is LNHNV and CDR2 is YYDKDF (reference sequence). The V gene lost 0 bases and the J gene lost 5 bases, with 14 bases spanning the gap. The sample originates from a study of cytomegalovirus exposure and HLA in healthy donors. Study in general: Genotyping showed 75% to 90% of 398 donors falling in the Caucasian-associated ancestry cluster. General study points: Rare TCR sequences dominated, though some public TCRs recurred in many donors. As a later analysis revealed, most CMV-associated TCR beta chains appeared HLA-restricted.

These donors counted as nominally healthy when sampled, but unrecorded immune exposures were likely. The receptor was derived from a woman in her thirties or forties in good health and CMV-seropositive. Material for sequencing was PBMCs. This rearrangement joins TRBV15 to TRBJ2-7; possible D gene TRBD1, 5 bases. CDR3 protein: CATSREAAGPNEQYF. CDR3 bases: TGTGCCACCAGCAGAGAGGCGGCAGGGCCTAACGAGCAGTACTTC.